This passage covers 30 T cell receptor beta chains from one sample sequenced in a study of T cell responses to AZD1222 COVID-19 vaccine. Using immunoSEQ multiplex PCR, the repertoire was profiled, and TCRdb retains in-frame clones only, with some absent. The sample holds 150,000 or so clones; about 92% are singletons and the top ten take 1.5% to 2%. The sample here was peripheral blood, taken on day 0 of AZD1222 vaccination. These receptors all come from an adult in good health.

The chain recombines TRBV5-1 with TRBJ2-2; D gene unclear. The CDR3 sequence is 17 residues long. V lost 3 bases to trimming and J lost 6 bases, with 21 bases between them. Germline V gene lookup returns CDR1 SGHRS and CDR2 YFSETQ. CDR3: CASSSGTVSHGSGELFF. The CDR3 DNA reads as TGCGCCAGCAGCTCAGGAACCGTCAGTCACGGGTCCGGGGAGCTGTTTTTT.

V usage is TRBV18 and J usage is TRBJ2-3, with no clear D. Trimming pared 3 bases from V and 4 bases from J, leaving 11 bases between. Per germline, CDR1 KGHSH and CDR2 LQKENI. This CDR3 is 14 amino acids long. CDR3 DNA sequence: TGTGCCAGCTCACCTTCGATACAGCCAGATACGCAGTATTTT. Amino acids: CASSPSIQPDTQYF.

The chain has TRBV19 and TRBJ2-5; 7 bases line up with TRBD1. CDR1 is LNHDA, CDR2 SQIVND, per germline (reference sequence). With 7 bases clipped from V and 5 bases from J, the junction kept 16 bases outside the gene matches. This CDR3 has 16 residues. In DNA, the CDR3 is TGTGCCAGTACCCCTAATCCGGACAGGTCGGGGGAGACCCAGTACTTC. Translation: CASTPNPDRSGETQYF.

The genes are TRBV27 and TRBJ1-2, with D tentatively TRBD1 (5 bases). V was pared by 5 bases and J by 1 base, with 17 bases between. The CDR3 loop spans 16 amino acids. CDR1 is MNHEY and CDR2 is SMNVEV in the germline V gene (reference sequence). The DNA of the CDR3 is TGTGCCAGCAGTCCCAGCCAGGGCTACTTTAACTATGGCTACACCTTC. Protein: CASSPSQGYFNYGYTF.

V gene TRBV24-1 combines with J gene TRBJ2-1, with a weak D call TRBD2 (6 bases). This CDR3 contains 13 residues. CDR1 and CDR2 (germline): KGHDR, SFDVKD. V dropped 8 bases and J dropped 9 bases, with 16 bases sitting between them. The CDR3 loop is CATTEGGMSEQFF. CDR3 nucleotides: TGTGCCACCACCGAAGGAGGGATGAGTGAGCAGTTCTTC.

V usage is TRBV7-9 and J usage is TRBJ2-7; D call uncertain. Germline CDR1 and CDR2: SEHNR and FQNEAQ (reference sequence). This CDR3 spans 15 amino acids. V shed 3 bases and J shed 3 bases, with 15 bases lying between them. The CDR3 region is CASSFGQGHYYEQYF. The CDR3 DNA reads TGTGCCAGCAGCTTCGGTCAAGGGCATTACTACGAGCAGTACTTC.

The rearrangement links TRBV2 to TRBJ1-5, with TRBD1 matching over 12 bases. The CDR3 loop spans 14 amino acids. Germline lookup yields CDR1 SNHLY and CDR2 FYNNEI. The junction had 4 bases not matched to a gene; V was cut back by 6 bases and J by 7 bases. The CDR3 here is CASSGTGGGQPQHF. The CDR3 coding sequence is TGTGCCAGCAGCGGGACAGGGGGCGGGCAGCCCCAGCATTTT.

The genes are TRBV5-4 and TRBJ2-7, with D possibly matching TRBD1 (5 bases). Germline lookup yields CDR1 SGHNT and CDR2 YYREEE (reference sequence). Trimming removed 1 base at V and 3 bases at J, with 8 bases between. CDR3 length: 13 residues. In DNA, the CDR3 is TGTGCCAGCAGCTTGCGGACAAGCTACGAGCAGTACTTC. Its protein is CASSLRTSYEQYF.

This chain joins TRBV5-4 and TRBJ2-5, with 7 nucleotides matching TRBD2. Germline loops: CDR1 SGHNT, CDR2 YYREEE (reference sequence). The CDR3 is made up of 15 amino acids. After removal of 6 bases from V and 2 bases from J, the junction contained 10 bases not matched to a gene. CDR3 in DNA: TGTGCCAGCAACATTATCGGGGGGAGGCAAGAGACCCAGTACTTC. Amino acid sequence: CASNIIGGRQETQYF.

This rearrangement joins TRBV7-2 to TRBJ1-2; TRBD1 agrees at 12 bases. The trim removed 3 bases at V and 4 bases at J, leaving 3 bases unmatched. Germline V CDR1 and CDR2: SGHTA, FQGNSA. The CDR3 loop spans 15 amino acids. For the CDR3, the DNA is TGTGCCAGCAGCTTGGGACAGGGGGCAAGCTATGGCTACACCTTC. Its translation is CASSLGQGASYGYTF.

The chain is built from TRBV19 and TRBJ1-2; a possible D gene is TRBD1 (6 bases). Germline loops: CDR1 LNHDA, CDR2 SQIVND (reference sequence). Between the trimmed V and J ends, which lost 9 bases and 0 bases, there was a span of 14 bases. The CDR3 totals 14 residues. The CDR3 region is CASLRDKSNYGYTF. CDR3 nucleotide sequence: TGTGCCAGCCTCCGGGACAAATCTAACTATGGCTACACCTTC.

The chain has TRBV3-1 (or the pseudogene TRBV3-2) and TRBJ1-1, with 7 bases matching TRBD1. V lost 6 bases and J lost 0; bases outside the gene matches: 4. CDR3 length: 14 residues. Germline values: CDR1 LGHDT, CDR2 YNNKEL (reference sequence). CDR3 protein: CASRKQGLNTEAFF. The DNA of the CDR3 is TGTGCCAGCAGAAAACAGGGGCTGAACACTGAAGCTTTCTTT.

The rearrangement joins TRBV7-2 to TRBJ1-6, with TRBD1 matching 7 bases. From germline, CDR1 is SGHTA and CDR2 FQGNSA. The CDR3 totals 14 residues. With 5 bases clipped from V and 6 bases from J, the junction kept 4 bases outside the gene matches. CDR3 sequence reads: CASSPGQVNSPLHF. CDR3 nucleotide sequence: TGTGCCAGCAGCCCTGGACAGGTTAATTCACCCCTCCACTTT.

The chain couples TRBV19 to TRBJ2-2; D might be TRBD1 (5 bases). The CDR3 has 14 residues. Germline V lookup: CDR1 LNHDA, CDR2 SQIVND (reference sequence). V gave up 5 bases and J gave up 4 bases, with 11 bases separating them. CDR3 region: CASSDSGRTGELFF. The CDR3 nucleotides are TGTGCCAGTAGTGATTCAGGGCGCACCGGGGAGCTGTTTTTT.

V is TRBV9 and J is TRBJ1-1; D may be TRBD1 (5 bases). This CDR3 is built from 16 residues. Germline V lookup: CDR1 SGDLS, CDR2 YYNGEE. V was shortened by 4 bases and J by 0 bases, with 16 bases between the two germline ends. The DNA of the CDR3 is TGTGCCAGCAGCCCCCAGCCTGGGACGGTGAACACTGAAGCTTTCTTT. Translated, it gives CASSPQPGTVNTEAFF.

The chain combines TRBV4-3 with TRBJ1-2; 11 nucleotides match TRBD1. The junction had 1 base not matched to a gene; V was cut back by 4 bases and J by 3 bases. The CDR3 runs 14 residues. Germline V lookup: CDR1 LGHNA, CDR2 YSLEER. The CDR3 is CASSPGQGDYGYTF. DNA of the CDR3: TGCGCCAGCAGCCCGGGACAGGGGGACTATGGCTACACCTTC.

About this clone: This sample includes further DNA sequences coding for the same CDR3. The genes are TRBV20-1 and TRBJ1-1; D is undetermined. This CDR3 is built from 11 residues. Between the trimmed V and J ends, which lost 4 bases and 0 bases, there was a span of 3 bases. Germline values: CDR1 DFQATT, CDR2 SNEGSKA (reference sequence). The CDR3: CSAKVNTEAFF. The DNA of the CDR3 is TGCAGTGCTAAGGTGAACACTGAAGCTTTCTTT.

This chain joins TRBV28 and TRBJ2-2; tentatively, D is TRBD2 (6 bases). CDR1 is MDHEN and CDR2 is SYDVKM in the germline V gene. The CDR3 is 13 amino acids. Trimming pared 6 bases from V and 2 bases from J, leaving 7 bases between. The CDR3 sequence is CASRDYNTGELFF. As DNA, the CDR3 is TGTGCCAGCAGGGACTATAACACCGGGGAGCTGTTTTTT.

V and J are TRBV7-9 and TRBJ1-1, with TRBD1 matching over 8 bases. CDR3 length: 14 residues. Trimming took 3 bases from V and 2 from J; bases not matched to a gene: 2. CDR1 is SEHNR and CDR2 is FQNEAQ in the germline V gene (reference sequence). CDR3 sequence: CASSLGQANTEAFF. CDR3 DNA sequence: TGTGCCAGCAGCTTGGGACAGGCCAACACTGAAGCTTTCTTT.

The rearrangement joins TRBV11-2 to TRBJ2-1, with a tentative D call TRBD1 (5 bases). Germline lookup yields CDR1 SGHAT and CDR2 FQNNGV. V was cut by 0 bases and J by 3 bases, with 9 bases left in between. CDR3 length equals 15 residues. CDR3 nucleotide sequence: TGTGCCAGCAGCTTAGAAGGGGCACTCTACAATGAGCAGTTCTTC. It is translated as CASSLEGALYNEQFF.

This sequence joins TRBV5-1 and TRBJ2-2; TRBD1 is a possible D gene (6 bases). V lost 4 bases to trimming and J lost 1 base, with 8 bases between them. CDR1 and CDR2 from the germline V gene are SGHRS and YFSETQ. This CDR3 is built from 14 residues. CDR3 in amino acids: CASSLDRNTGELFF. The CDR3 bases are TGCGCCAGCAGCCTGGACAGGAACACCGGGGAGCTGTTTTTT.

V and J are TRBV6-5 and TRBJ1-5, with 8 bases aligning to TRBD1. The length of the CDR3 is 13 residues. V was clipped by 8 bases and J by 5 bases; unmatched bases: 5. CDR1 is MNHEY, CDR2 SVGAGI, per germline. In DNA, the CDR3 is TGTGCCAGCGGACAGGGTAGGGATCAGCCCCAGCATTTT. This sequence encodes CASGQGRDQPQHF.

The CDR3 sequence is CATSDSPTRGPQHF. The CDR3 nucleotides read TGTGCCACCAGTGATTCGCCGACGAGAGGGCCCCAGCATTTT. This chain joins TRBV24-1 and TRBJ1-5; no firm D call. The CDR3 has 14 amino acids. The germline V gene encodes CDR1 KGHDR and CDR2 SFDVKD. Deletions cut 2 bases from V and 9 bases from J, with 13 bases between.

This rearrangement joins TRBV7-2 to TRBJ2-1; 8 nucleotides agree with TRBD2. The germline CDR1 and CDR2 sequences are SGHTA and FQGNSA. The V and J ends lost 0 bases and 2 bases, in that order; junction bases with no gene match: 3. The CDR3 loop spans 16 amino acids. The CDR3 here is CASSLAAGGTYNEQFF. CDR3 in DNA: TGTGCCAGCAGCTTAGCTGCGGGGGGAACCTACAATGAGCAGTTCTTC.

The chain employs TRBV12-3 or TRBV12-4 and TRBJ1-2; tentatively, D is TRBD1 (5 bases). This CDR3 is 13 amino acids long. V lost 3 bases to trimming and J lost 8 bases, with 13 bases between them. The CDR3 reads CASSFGTAKGYTF. Written as DNA, the CDR3 is TGTGCCAGCAGTTTTGGGACGGCCAAGGGCTACACCTTC.

In this sample, this clone turned up once. The CDR3 bases are TGTGCCAGCAGAACAGGGGGCGCCTACGAGCAGTACTTC. Translated, it gives CASRTGGAYEQYF. The chain recombines TRBV6-5 with TRBJ2-7, with 9 bases fitting TRBD1. The CDR3 runs 13 residues. V shed 6 bases and J 2 bases; nucleotides not matched to a gene: 2. Germline assignment: CDR1 MNHEY and CDR2 SVGAGI.

This clone was seen only once. The CDR3 region is CASSLGRVTDTQYF. The CDR3 DNA reads TGTGCCAGCAGCCTAGGAAGGGTCACAGATACGCAGTATTTT. The chain is built from TRBV27 and TRBJ2-3; D gene ambiguous. V was trimmed by 6 bases and J by 2 bases, leaving 12 bases between them. The germline CDR1 and CDR2 sequences are MNHEY and SMNVEV (reference sequence). The CDR3 sequence is 14 residues long.

V gene TRBV19 combines with J gene TRBJ1-2; no clear D. Per the germline V gene, CDR1 is LNHDA and CDR2 is SQIVND (reference sequence). This CDR3 is 13 amino acids long. The V and J ends lost 3 bases and 8 bases respectively, with 13 bases between them. CDR3 in amino acids: CASSINSNRGYTF. The CDR3 DNA reads TGTGCCAGTAGTATCAACAGCAATAGGGGCTACACCTTC.

The chain's CDR3 is CASSSWNSNQPQHF. Written as DNA, the CDR3 is TGTGCCAGCAGTTCTTGGAATAGCAATCAGCCCCAGCATTTT. This rearrangement joins TRBV27 to TRBJ1-5; no reliable D call. V was clipped by 4 bases and J by 0 bases, with 7 bases between them. From germline, CDR1 is MNHEY and CDR2 SMNVEV (reference sequence). This CDR3 contains 14 residues.

The rearrangement links TRBV12-3 or TRBV12-4 to TRBJ1-4; no firm D call. There are 12 residues in the CDR3. Trimming took off 5 bases at V and 8 bases at J, with 9 bases between the two ends. The CDR3 DNA follows: TGTGCCAGCAGTCCCGGAGGGGAAAAACTGTTTTTT. Its protein is CASSPGGEKLFF.